Here is one TCR beta chain with its context. Library preparation for TCR beta used quantitative 5'-RACE with molecular barcodes. TCRdb re-called the 5' RACE reads through MiXCR, storing one row per CDR3 protein. The sample includes more than 150,000 distinct CDR3 sequences, 18% seen only once; the top ten take 3.5% to 5%. This sample is part of a study of CD8 T cells in ankylosing spondylitis. The ends lost 5 bases at V and 4 bases at J; junction bases unmatched: 9. Germline V CDR1 and CDR2: DFQATT, SNEGSKA (reference sequence). This CDR3 comprises 16 residues. This sequence was found in a male donor aged 5 to 29 with ankylosing spondylitis or in good health (not recorded which). The sequenced sample was blood, either unsorted or a sorted T cell fraction (not recorded which). The chain is built from TRBV20-1 and TRBJ2-5, with 14 nucleotides matching TRBD2. CDR3 nucleotides: TGCAGTGCTGGAGGACTAGCGGGAGGCCGGGGAGAGACCCAGTACTTC. Residues: CSAGGLAGGRGETQYF.